This entry is about one TCR beta chain. The CDR3 runs 18 residues. Assay: immunoSEQ multiplex PCR; the TCRdb copy retains only in-frame clones and omits some. The sample gives 75,000 to 90,000 clones, more than 70% of which show up once; around 1.5% is in the top ten. This entry is derived from a study of lymphopenia after photon versus proton radiotherapy. This TCR was recovered from a man aged 60-69 years with pancreatic cancer. The chain uses TRBV1 and TRBJ2-7; the table's D call TRBD2 went unverified against the DNA. TRBV1 is a pseudogene locus. The sample in question was peripheral blood, obtained from a patient treated with proton-based radiotherapy. CDR3 in amino acids: CTSSQDRSRLAVRREQYF. CDR3 DNA: TGCACCAGCAGCCAAGATCGGAGTCGACTAGCGGTCCGTAGGGAGCAGTACTTC.